These 13 T cell receptor beta chains were sequenced from one sample in a study of blood T cells in healthy people across ages. Primed by a sample-barcoded 5' primer and a J-beta primer mix, a second PCR proceeded for 7 to 11 cycles. A single record per CDR3 protein comes from TCRdb applying MiXCR to the 5' RACE reads. The sample gives 1.5 million to 2 million distinct CDR3 sequences, about 35% of which show up once; approximately 11% is in the top ten. Source material: blood. The receptors were sampled from a woman aged 30 to 39 in good health.

J is TRBJ2-5 and V is TRBV15, with D hard to call. This CDR3 contains 13 residues. The V gene's germline CDR1 is LNHNV and CDR2 YYDKDF (reference sequence). Trimming cost V 5 bases and J 2 bases, with 9 bases left between them. This chain's CDR3 is CATSPREQETQYF. CDR3 nucleotide sequence: TGTGCCACCAGCCCCAGAGAACAAGAGACCCAGTACTTC.

V is TRBV6-1 and J is TRBJ2-3, with 13 bases fitting TRBD2. Trimming at V came to 5 bases and at J to 4 bases, leaving 18 bases not matched to a gene. The CDR3 runs to 20 residues. The germline V gene has CDR1 MNHNS and CDR2 SASEGT. The DNA for the CDR3 is TGTGCCAGCAGTCCTCGGAAGACTAGCGGGGGGCCCCCGTGGCCAGATACGCAGTATTTT. This gives the protein CASSPRKTSGGPPWPDTQYF.

This clonotype came up a few times. The chain links TRBV4-2 to TRBJ2-7; 9 bases map to TRBD2. CDR1 and CDR2 from the germline V gene are LGHNA and YNFKEQ. Losses at the gene ends were 7 bases for V and 6 bases for J; bases not matched to a gene: 16. This CDR3 region has 16 residues. CDR3 nucleotides: TGTGCCAGCAAGCCGACCGGTAGCGGGGGCCCCCTCGAGCAGTACTTC. As protein: CASKPTGSGGPLEQYF.

J is TRBJ1-1 and V is TRBV30; 7 positions match TRBD1. V lost 2 bases, J lost 6 bases, and 12 bases stayed unmatched. Germline V gene data show CDR1 as GTSNPN and CDR2 as SVGIG (reference sequence). The CDR3 runs to 15 residues. Here the CDR3 reads CAWSLEAGGYAEAFF. The CDR3 DNA reads TGTGCCTGGAGTTTGGAGGCAGGGGGTTACGCTGAAGCTTTCTTT.

This clonotype was detected many times. The rearrangement uses TRBV11-2 and TRBJ2-3; D is undetermined. The V end was cut by 4 bases, the J end by 2 bases, with 16 bases between. The length of the CDR3 is 16 residues. The germline gives CDR1 SGHAT, CDR2 FQNNGV. As DNA, the CDR3 is TGTGCCAGCAGCTCTCTCGAATCCGGCTACACAGATACGCAGTATTTT. Translated: CASSSLESGYTDTQYF.

To note about this clonotype: Mismatch with germline at one junction end may stem from a read error. The chain is built from TRBV9 and TRBJ1-1; D gene uncertain. Germline assignment: CDR1 SGDLS and CDR2 YYNGEE. This CDR3 is 14 amino acids long. The CDR3: CASSVEHGNTGAFF. DNA of the CDR3: TGTGCCAGCAGCGTAGAACACGGCAACACTGGAGCTTTCTTT.

This clonotype was counted between two and nine times. The CDR3: CASSQFPGGLKQETQYF. Here the CDR3 DNA reads TGTGCCAGCAGCCAATTCCCGGGAGGGCTGAAGCAAGAGACCCAGTACTTC. The rearrangement links TRBV28 to TRBJ2-5; 8 positions agree with TRBD2. The CDR3 covers 17 residues. Trimming removed 6 bases from V and 2 bases from J; junction bases left unmatched: 14. In germline, CDR1 is MDHEN, CDR2 SYDVKM.

This clonotype was picked up many times. With a much larger clone just one base away, this may be a read error. V gene TRBV2 combines with J gene TRBJ2-3; D might be TRBD1 (5 bases). The V gene lost 6 bases and the J gene lost 2 bases, with 6 bases spanning the gap. This CDR3 has 12 amino acids. The germline V gene encodes CDR1 SNHLY and CDR2 FYNNEI. The CDR3 nucleotides read TGTGCCAGCAGGGACAACACAGATACGCAGTATTTT. This encodes CASRDNTDTQYF. The full variable domain, rest sourced from reference TRBV2 and TRBJ2-3, is EPEVTQTPSHQVTQMGQEVILRCVPISNHLYFYWYRQILGQKVEFLVSFYNNEISEKSEIFDDQFSVERPDGSNFTLKIRSTKLEDSAMYFCASRDNTDTQYFGPGTRLTVL.

This clonotype was seen only once. The chain uses TRBV6-2 or TRBV6-3 and TRBJ1-1, with D tentatively TRBD1 (5 bases). The CDR3 totals 13 residues. Germline lookup yields CDR1 MNHEY and CDR2 SVGEGT. Trimming took off 2 bases at V and 8 bases at J, with 12 bases between the two ends. The CDR3: CASSYGIQAEAFF. In DNA, the CDR3 is TGTGCCAGCAGTTACGGGATACAGGCAGAAGCTTTCTTT.

The chain combines TRBV6-6 with TRBJ1-5; D perhaps matches TRBD1 (6 bases). CDR3 length: 13 amino acids. Germline V CDR1 and CDR2: MNHNY, SVGAGI (reference sequence). V lost 5 bases, J lost 9 bases, and 14 bases lay in between. The chain's CDR3 is CASSPGAGAPQHF. The CDR3 nucleotides are TGTGCCAGCAGTCCCGGGGCGGGGGCGCCCCAGCATTTT.

V is TRBV5-1 and J is TRBJ1-1; D possibly corresponds to TRBD1 (6 bases). The germline V and J ends were trimmed by 4 bases and 1 base, with 11 bases remaining between them. Germline V gene lookup returns CDR1 SGHRS and CDR2 YFSETQ. The CDR3 runs 14 residues. DNA of the CDR3: TGCGCCAGCAGCGTATTGACAGGGAACACTGAAGCTTTCTTT. It codes for CASSVLTGNTEAFF.

The rearrangement uses TRBV5-1 and TRBJ2-5; 10 bases are a match to TRBD2. The CDR3 extends over 15 amino acids. From germline, CDR1 is SGHRS and CDR2 YFSETQ. The V and J ends lost 7 bases and 1 base, in that order; junction bases with no gene match: 7. Written as DNA, the CDR3 is TGCGCCAGCGAACCAGGACTAGCGGCCCAAGAGACCCAGTACTTC. Amino acids: CASEPGLAAQETQYF.

The V gene is TRBV12-3 or TRBV12-4, the J gene TRBJ2-7, with 8 bases matching TRBD1. The CDR3 sequence is 16 residues long. The V and J ends lost 2 bases and 3 bases, in that order; junction bases with no gene match: 9. CDR3 region: CASSLRPQGALYEQYF. In DNA form, the CDR3 reads TGTGCCAGCAGTTTACGGCCGCAGGGGGCCCTCTACGAGCAGTACTTC.